These T cell receptor beta chains were read from a single sample in a study of T cell responses to AZD1222 COVID-19 vaccine. The data were produced by immunoSEQ multiplex PCR, yet TCRdb's version contains in-frame clones alone and is incomplete. The sample has 90,000 to 120,000 clones; around 87% are singletons. Sequenced here: peripheral blood, sampled on day 0 of AZD1222 vaccination. All receptors come from an adult in good health. CDR3s include the opening cysteine and the closing phenylalanine or tryptophan. D genes are given only for firm matches. Clone size appears in some rows only: once, few, many, or a class for an expanded clone.

CDR3 | DNA | J | size | V | D
CASSPGRTYEQYF | TGTGCCAGTAGCCCGGGACGGACCTACGAGCAGTACTTC | TRBJ2-7 | . | TRBV19 | .
CASRTPETREETQYF | TGTGCCAGCAGGACCCCCGAGACGAGGGAAGAGACCCAGTACTTC | TRBJ2-5 | . | TRBV6-5 | .
CASSITAGQRGYTF | TGTGCCAGTAGTATAACTGCAGGACAGCGGGGCTACACCTTC | TRBJ1-2 | . | TRBV19 | .
CASSWLREGYEQYF | TGCGCCAGCAGCTGGCTCAGAGAGGGATACGAGCAGTACTTC | TRBJ2-7 | . | TRBV5-1 | .
CASSSSSAGGKLYGYTF | TGCGCCAGCAGCTCCTCTTCGGCAGGGGGAAAGCTCTATGGCTACACCTTC | TRBJ1-2 | . | TRBV5-1 | TRBD1
CAWKPAGRDSPLHF | TGTGCCTGGAAGCCGGCGGGTAGGGATTCACCCCTCCACTTT | TRBJ1-6 | . | TRBV30 | .
CASSQARNEKLFF | TGTGCCAGCAGCCAGGCGAGAAATGAAAAACTGTTTTTT | TRBJ1-4 | . | TRBV2 | .
CAISESNGNEQFF | TGTGCCATCAGTGAGTCCAACGGGAATGAGCAGTTCTTC | TRBJ2-1 | . | TRBV10-3 | .
CARSLTGTPKSSYNSPLHF | TGTGCCAGAAGCCTCACCGGGACTCCAAAGAGCTCCTATAATTCACCCCTCCACTTT | TRBJ1-6 | . | TRBV5-3 | .
CASSLGQGGFYEQYF | TGTGCCAGCAGCTTGGGACAGGGGGGTTTCTACGAGCAGTACTTC | TRBJ2-7 | . | TRBV5-6 | TRBD1
CASSRQGDTEAFF | TGTGCCAGCAGCAGGCAGGGGGACACTGAAGCTTTCTTT | TRBJ1-1 | . | TRBV7-9 | TRBD1
CASSPGLAGGPARAEQYF | TGCGCCAGCAGCCCCGGACTAGCGGGAGGGCCGGCGCGGGCCGAGCAGTACTTC | TRBJ2-7 | . | TRBV4-1 | TRBD2
CASSQADRGGFTEAFF | TGCGCCAGCAGCCAAGCAGACAGGGGTGGTTTCACTGAAGCTTTCTTT | TRBJ1-1 | . | TRBV5-1 | TRBD1
CASSHVPTGGNEQYF | TGCGCCAGCAGCCACGTACCAACAGGGGGCAACGAGCAGTACTTC | TRBJ2-7 | . | TRBV4-1 | TRBD1
CASSPPSGRNTIYF | TGTGCCAGCTCACCACCTTCAGGCCGAAACACCATATATTTT | TRBJ1-3 | . | TRBV18 | .
CASSLVKYSGVGTEAFF | TGTGCCAGCAGCTTAGTAAAATACTCGGGGGTCGGGACTGAAGCTTTCTTT | TRBJ1-1 | few | TRBV13 | .
CASSLIWGGVSTDTQYF | TGTGCCAGCAGCTTAATTTGGGGGGGAGTCAGCACAGATACGCAGTATTTT | TRBJ2-3 | few | TRBV7-3 | TRBD2
CSVGDGETLNTEAFF | TGCAGCGTTGGCGACGGGGAGACCTTGAACACTGAAGCTTTCTTT | TRBJ1-1 | . | TRBV29-1 | .
CASSDNPGAANTGELFF | TGTGCCAGCAGCGATAACCCCGGGGCCGCGAACACCGGGGAGCTGTTTTTT | TRBJ2-2 | once | TRBV9 | .
CASSLGQGSGYTF | TGTGCCAGCAGCTTAGGCCAGGGAAGTGGCTACACCTTC | TRBJ1-2 | . | TRBV13 | .
CASSLTTGAGELFF | TGTGCCAGCAGCTTAACGACAGGGGCCGGGGAGCTGTTTTTT | TRBJ2-2 | . | TRBV13 | TRBD1
CASSATGNTEAFF | TGTGCCAGTAGTGCGACAGGGAACACTGAAGCTTTCTTT | TRBJ1-1 | . | TRBV19 | .
CASSPGTSGVAGELFF | TGTGCCAGCTCACCAGGGACTAGCGGGGTCGCCGGGGAGCTGTTTTTT | TRBJ2-2 | . | TRBV18 | TRBD2
CASSVTPGYRQFF | TGTGCCAGCAGCGTGACCCCAGGGTATAGGCAGTTCTTC | TRBJ2-1 | . | TRBV7-9 | .
CASSWDRYPPGDEKLFF | TGTGCCAGCAGCTGGGACAGGTATCCCCCGGGGGATGAAAAACTGTTTTTT | TRBJ1-4 | once | TRBV3-1/TRBV3-2 | TRBD1
CATRRASGDDTQYF | TGCGCCACAAGGAGGGCTTCGGGGGATGATACGCAGTATTTT | TRBJ2-3 | . | TRBV10-1 | .
CASSDSGVFHTEAFF | TGTGCCAGCAGCGATAGTGGAGTATTCCACACTGAAGCTTTCTTT | TRBJ1-1 | . | TRBV7-9 | .
CASSYAGEETQYF | TGTGCCAGCAGTTACGCGGGGGAAGAGACCCAGTACTTC | TRBJ2-5 | once | TRBV6-6 | TRBD2
CASSDGPDLDEQYF | TGTGCCAGCAGTGACGGGCCCGATTTAGACGAGCAGTACTTC | TRBJ2-7 | . | TRBV2 | .
CASSMTLNQPQHF | TGTGCCAGCAGTATGACACTAAATCAGCCCCAGCATTTT | TRBJ1-5 | . | TRBV6-5 | .
CASSSGTSGNTGELFF | TGTGCCAGCAGCTCAGGGACTAGCGGAAACACCGGGGAGCTGTTTTTT | TRBJ2-2 | . | TRBV7-9 | TRBD2
CASSLSGVLDNEQFF | TGTGCCAGCAGCCTTAGCGGGGTCTTGGACAATGAGCAGTTCTTC | TRBJ2-1 | . | TRBV7-9 | TRBD2
CAITPGQGPTSGNTIYF | TGTGCCATCACCCCGGGACAGGGTCCCACCTCTGGAAACACCATATATTTT | TRBJ1-3 | . | TRBV10-3 | TRBD1
CASSFGRHSVYEQYF | TGTGCCAGCAGCTTTGGGAGGCACTCGGTCTACGAGCAGTACTTC | TRBJ2-7 | . | TRBV7-9 | .
CASSQDRGLRGYGYTF | TGCGCCAGCAGCCAAGATCGTGGACTACGAGGCTATGGCTACACCTTC | TRBJ1-2 | . | TRBV4-3 | .
CASGLGGDAAPRYF | TGTGCTAGTGGTTTGGGGGGAGATGCGGCGCCGCGGTACTTC | TRBJ2-5 | once | TRBV12-5 | .
CASSIGGLAAWVDRNVTQYF | TGTGCCAGTAGTATAGGGGGACTAGCGGCTTGGGTTGATAGGAACGTTACGCAGTATTTT | TRBJ2-3 | . | TRBV19 | TRBD2
CASSPTATNEKLFF | TGCGCCAGCAGCCCGACAGCAACTAATGAAAAACTGTTTTTT | TRBJ1-4 | . | TRBV5-1 | .
CATSITGLSYNEQFF | TGTGCCACCAGTATAACGGGACTCTCCTACAATGAGCAGTTCTTC | TRBJ2-1 | few | TRBV24-1 | .
CASSFSGWGNTEAFF | TGTGCCAGCAGTTTTTCCGGGTGGGGAAACACTGAAGCTTTCTTT | TRBJ1-1 | . | TRBV27 | .
CASSLGLVKENEQFF | TGTGCCAGCAGCTTGGGACTAGTCAAGGAAAATGAGCAGTTCTTC | TRBJ2-1 | once | TRBV5-4 | .